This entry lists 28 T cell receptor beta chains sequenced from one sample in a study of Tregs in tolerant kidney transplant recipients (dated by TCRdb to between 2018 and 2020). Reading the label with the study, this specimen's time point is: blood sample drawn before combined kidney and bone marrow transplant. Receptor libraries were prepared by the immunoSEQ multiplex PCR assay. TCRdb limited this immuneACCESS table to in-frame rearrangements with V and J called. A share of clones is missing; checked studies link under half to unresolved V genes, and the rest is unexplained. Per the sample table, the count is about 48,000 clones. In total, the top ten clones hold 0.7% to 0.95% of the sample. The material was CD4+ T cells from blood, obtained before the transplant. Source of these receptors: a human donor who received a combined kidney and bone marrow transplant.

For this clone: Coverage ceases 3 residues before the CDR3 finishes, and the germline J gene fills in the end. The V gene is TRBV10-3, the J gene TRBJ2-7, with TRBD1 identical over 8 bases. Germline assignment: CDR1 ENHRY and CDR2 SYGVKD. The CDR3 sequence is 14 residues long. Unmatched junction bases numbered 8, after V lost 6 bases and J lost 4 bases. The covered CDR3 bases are TGTGCCATCAGCTCCCCTGACAGGGGTTACGAG. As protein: CAISSPDRGYE. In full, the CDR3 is CAISSPDRGYEQYF.

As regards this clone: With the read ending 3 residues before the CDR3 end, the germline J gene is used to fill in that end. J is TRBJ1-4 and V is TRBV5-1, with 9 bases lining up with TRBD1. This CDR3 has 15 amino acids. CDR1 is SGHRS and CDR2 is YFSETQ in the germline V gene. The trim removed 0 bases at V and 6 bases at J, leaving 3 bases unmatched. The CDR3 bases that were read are TGCGCCAGCAGCTTGGCGCGACAGGGGGATGAAAAA. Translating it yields CASSLARQGDEK. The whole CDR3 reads CASSLARQGDEKLFF.

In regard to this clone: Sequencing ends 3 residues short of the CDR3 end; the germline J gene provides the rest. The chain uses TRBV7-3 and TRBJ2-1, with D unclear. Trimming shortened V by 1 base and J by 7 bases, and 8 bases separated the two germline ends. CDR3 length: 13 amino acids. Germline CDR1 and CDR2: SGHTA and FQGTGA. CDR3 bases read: TGTGCCAGCAGCTTAATAGATCTTAATGAG. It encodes CASSLIDLNE. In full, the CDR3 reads CASSLIDLNEQFF.

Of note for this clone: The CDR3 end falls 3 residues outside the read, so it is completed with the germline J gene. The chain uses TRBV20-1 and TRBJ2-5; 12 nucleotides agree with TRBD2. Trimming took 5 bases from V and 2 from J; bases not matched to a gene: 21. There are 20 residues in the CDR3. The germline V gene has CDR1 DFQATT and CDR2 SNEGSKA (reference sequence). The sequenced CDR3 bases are TGCAGTGCTCGGGACCCTAGGACTAGCGGGATTTTCGCGAAGCAAGAGACC. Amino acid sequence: CSARDPRTSGIFAKQET. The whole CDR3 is CSARDPRTSGIFAKQETQYF.

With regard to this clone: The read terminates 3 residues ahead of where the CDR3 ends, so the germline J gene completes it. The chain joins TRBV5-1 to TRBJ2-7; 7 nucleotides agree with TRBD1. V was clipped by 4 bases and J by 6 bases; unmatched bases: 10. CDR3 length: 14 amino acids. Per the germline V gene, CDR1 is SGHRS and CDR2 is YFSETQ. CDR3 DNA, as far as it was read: TGCGCCAGCAGCGAGCCGGCAGGGGGAAGCGAG. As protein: CASSEPAGGSE. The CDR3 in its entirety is CASSEPAGGSEQYF.

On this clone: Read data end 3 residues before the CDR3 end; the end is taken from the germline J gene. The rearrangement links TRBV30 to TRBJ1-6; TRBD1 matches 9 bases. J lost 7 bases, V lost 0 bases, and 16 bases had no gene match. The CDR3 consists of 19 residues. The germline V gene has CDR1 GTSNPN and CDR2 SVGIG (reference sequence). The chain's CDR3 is CAWSVRGTGRDKGNSPLHF. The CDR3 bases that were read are TGTGCCTGGAGTGTACGGGGGACAGGGAGAGATAAAGGGAATTCACCC.

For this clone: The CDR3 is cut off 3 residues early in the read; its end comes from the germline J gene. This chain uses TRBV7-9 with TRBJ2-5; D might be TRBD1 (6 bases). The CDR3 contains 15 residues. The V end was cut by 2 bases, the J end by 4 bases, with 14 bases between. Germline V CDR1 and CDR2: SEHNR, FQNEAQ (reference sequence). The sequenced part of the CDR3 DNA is TGTGCCAGCAGCTTATATCAGGGGAACGCAGAGACC. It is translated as CASSLYQGNAET. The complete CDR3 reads CASSLYQGNAETQYF.

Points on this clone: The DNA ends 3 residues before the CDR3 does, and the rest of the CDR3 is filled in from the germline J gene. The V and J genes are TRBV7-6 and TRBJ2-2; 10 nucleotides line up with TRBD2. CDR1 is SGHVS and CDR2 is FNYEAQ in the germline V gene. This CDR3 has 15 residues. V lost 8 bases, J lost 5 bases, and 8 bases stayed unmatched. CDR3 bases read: TGTGCCAGCCAACCGGGACTAGCGTCAACCGGGGAG. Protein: CASQPGLASTGE. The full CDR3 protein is CASQPGLASTGELFF.

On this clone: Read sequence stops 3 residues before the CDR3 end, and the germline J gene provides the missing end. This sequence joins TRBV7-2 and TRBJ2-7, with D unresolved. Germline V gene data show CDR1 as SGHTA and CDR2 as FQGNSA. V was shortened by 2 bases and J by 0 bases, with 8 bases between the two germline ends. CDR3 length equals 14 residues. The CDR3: CASSLQDLSYEQYF. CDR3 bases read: TGTGCCAGCAGCTTACAGGATCTCTCCTACGAG.

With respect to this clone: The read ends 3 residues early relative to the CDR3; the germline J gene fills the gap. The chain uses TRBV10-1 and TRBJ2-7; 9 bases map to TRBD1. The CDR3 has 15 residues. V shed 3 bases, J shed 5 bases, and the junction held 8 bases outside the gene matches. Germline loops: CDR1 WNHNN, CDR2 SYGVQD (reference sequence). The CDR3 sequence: CASSDQGQGFNEQYF. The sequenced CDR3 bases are TGCGCCAGCAGTGACCAGGGACAGGGTTTCAACGAG.

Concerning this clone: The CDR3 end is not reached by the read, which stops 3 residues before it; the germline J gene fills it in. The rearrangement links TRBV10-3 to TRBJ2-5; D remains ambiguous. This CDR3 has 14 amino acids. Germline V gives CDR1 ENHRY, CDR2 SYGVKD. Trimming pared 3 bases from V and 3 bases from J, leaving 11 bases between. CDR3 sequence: CAISDLAGKETQYF. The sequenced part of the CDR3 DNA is TGTGCCATCAGTGATTTGGCAGGAAAAGAGACC.

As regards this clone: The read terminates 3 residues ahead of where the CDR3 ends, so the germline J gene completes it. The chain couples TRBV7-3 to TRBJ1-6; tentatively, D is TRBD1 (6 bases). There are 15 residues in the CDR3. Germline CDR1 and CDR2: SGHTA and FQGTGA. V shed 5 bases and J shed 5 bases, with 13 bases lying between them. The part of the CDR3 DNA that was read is TGTGCCAGCAGCCCGACAGGATCCGATAATTCACCC. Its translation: CASSPTGSDNSP. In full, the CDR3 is CASSPTGSDNSPLHF. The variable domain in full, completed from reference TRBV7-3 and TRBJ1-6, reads GAGVSQTPSNKVTEKGKYVELRCDPISGHTALYWYRQSLGQGPEFLIYFQGTGAADDSGLPNDRFFAVRPEGSVSTLKIQRTERGDSAVYLCASSPTGSDNSPLHFGNGTRLTVT.

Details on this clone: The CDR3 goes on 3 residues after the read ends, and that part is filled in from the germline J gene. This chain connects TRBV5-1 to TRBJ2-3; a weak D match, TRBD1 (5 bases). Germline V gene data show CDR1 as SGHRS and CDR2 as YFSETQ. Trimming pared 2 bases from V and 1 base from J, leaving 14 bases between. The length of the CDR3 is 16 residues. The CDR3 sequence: CASSFRAFLGTDTQYF. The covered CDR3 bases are TGCGCCAGCAGCTTCAGGGCCTTCTTGGGCACAGATACG.

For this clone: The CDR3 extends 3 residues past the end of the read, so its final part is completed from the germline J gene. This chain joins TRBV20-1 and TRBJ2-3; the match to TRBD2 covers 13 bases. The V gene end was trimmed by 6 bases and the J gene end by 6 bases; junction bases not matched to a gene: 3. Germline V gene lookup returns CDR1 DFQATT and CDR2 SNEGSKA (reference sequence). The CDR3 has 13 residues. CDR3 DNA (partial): TGCAGTGCCGGGACTAGCGGGACGGATACG. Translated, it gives CSAGTSGTDT. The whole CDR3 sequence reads CSAGTSGTDTQYF.

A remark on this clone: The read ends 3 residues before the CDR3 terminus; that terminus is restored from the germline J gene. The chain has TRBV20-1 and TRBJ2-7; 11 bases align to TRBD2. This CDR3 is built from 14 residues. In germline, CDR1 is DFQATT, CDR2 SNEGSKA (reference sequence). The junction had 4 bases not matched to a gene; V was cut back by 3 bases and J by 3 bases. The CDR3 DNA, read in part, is TGCAGTGCTAGGAGTCTAGCGGGAGGCTACGAG. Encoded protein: CSARSLAGGYE. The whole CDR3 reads CSARSLAGGYEQYF.

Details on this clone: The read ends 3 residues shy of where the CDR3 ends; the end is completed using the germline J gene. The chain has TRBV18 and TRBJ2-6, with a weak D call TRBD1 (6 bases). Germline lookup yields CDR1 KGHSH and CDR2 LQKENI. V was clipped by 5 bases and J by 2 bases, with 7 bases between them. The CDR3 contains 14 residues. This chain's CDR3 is CASSTGTGANVLTF. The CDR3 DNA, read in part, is TGTGCCAGCTCAACAGGGACTGGGGCCAACGTC.

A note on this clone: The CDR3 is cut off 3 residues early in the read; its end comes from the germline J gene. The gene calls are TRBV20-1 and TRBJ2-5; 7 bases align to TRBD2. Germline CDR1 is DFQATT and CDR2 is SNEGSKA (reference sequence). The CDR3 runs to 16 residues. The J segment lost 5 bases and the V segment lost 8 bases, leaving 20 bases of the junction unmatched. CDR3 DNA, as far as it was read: TGCAGTCCTTACAATATAGGGCGGGAGCCGGGGGAGACC. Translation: CSPYNIGREPGET. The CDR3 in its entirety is CSPYNIGREPGETQYF.

The DNA read from the CDR3 is TGTGCCACCAGCAGGGAGGGCACAGATACG. This gives the protein CATSREGTDT. The whole CDR3 sequence reads CATSREGTDTQYF. The chain couples TRBV2 to TRBJ2-3; D might be TRBD2 (6 bases). The read terminates 3 residues ahead of where the CDR3 ends, so the germline J gene completes it. The CDR3 length is 13 residues. V lost 10 bases and J lost 1, with 12 bases in between. Germline V CDR1 and CDR2: SNHLY, FYNNEI.

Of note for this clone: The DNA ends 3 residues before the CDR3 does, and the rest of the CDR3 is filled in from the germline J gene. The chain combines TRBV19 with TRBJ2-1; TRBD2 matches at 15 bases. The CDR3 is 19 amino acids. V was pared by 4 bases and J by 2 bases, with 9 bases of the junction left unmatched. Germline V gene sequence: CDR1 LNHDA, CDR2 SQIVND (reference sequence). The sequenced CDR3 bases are TGTGCCAGTAGTAGGGGCCTGGGACTAGCGGGAGGTGCCTACAATGAG. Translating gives CASSRGLGLAGGAYNE. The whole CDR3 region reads CASSRGLGLAGGAYNEQFF.

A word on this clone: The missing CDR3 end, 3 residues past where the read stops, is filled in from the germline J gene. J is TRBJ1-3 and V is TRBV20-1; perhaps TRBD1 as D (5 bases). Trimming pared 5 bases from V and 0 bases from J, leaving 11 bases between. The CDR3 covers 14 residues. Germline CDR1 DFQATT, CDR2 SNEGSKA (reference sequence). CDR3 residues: CSAFQGSSGNTIYF. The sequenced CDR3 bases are TGCAGTGCTTTCCAGGGTTCCTCTGGAAACACC.

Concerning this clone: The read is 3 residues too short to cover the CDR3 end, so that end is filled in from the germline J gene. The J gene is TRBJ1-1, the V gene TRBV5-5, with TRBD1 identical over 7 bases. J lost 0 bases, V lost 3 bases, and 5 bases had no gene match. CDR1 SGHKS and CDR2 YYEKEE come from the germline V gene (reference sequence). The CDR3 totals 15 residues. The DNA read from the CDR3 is TGTGCCAGCAGCTCCCAGACAGGGATGAACACTGAA. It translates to CASSSQTGMNTE. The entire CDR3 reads CASSSQTGMNTEAFF.

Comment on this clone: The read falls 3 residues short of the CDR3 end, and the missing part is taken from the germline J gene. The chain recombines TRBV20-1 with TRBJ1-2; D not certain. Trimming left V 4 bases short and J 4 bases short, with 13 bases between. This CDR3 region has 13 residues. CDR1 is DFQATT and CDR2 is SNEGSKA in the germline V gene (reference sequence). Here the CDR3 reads CSAKTNLGYGYTF. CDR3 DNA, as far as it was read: TGCAGTGCTAAGACAAATCTGGGCTATGGC.

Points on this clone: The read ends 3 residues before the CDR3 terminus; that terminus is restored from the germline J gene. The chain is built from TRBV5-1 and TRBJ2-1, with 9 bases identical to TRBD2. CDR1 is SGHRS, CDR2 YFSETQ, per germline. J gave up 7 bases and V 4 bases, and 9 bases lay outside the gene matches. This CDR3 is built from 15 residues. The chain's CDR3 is CASSRIAGVGNEQFF. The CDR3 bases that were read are TGCGCCAGCAGCCGGATAGCGGGAGTGGGTAATGAG. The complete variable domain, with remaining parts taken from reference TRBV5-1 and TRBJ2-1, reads KAGVTQTPRYLIKTRGQQVTLSCSPISGHRSVSWYQQTPGQGLQFLFEYFSETQRNKGNFPGRFSGRQFSNSRSEMNVSTLELGDSALYLCASSRIAGVGNEQFFGPGTRLTVL.

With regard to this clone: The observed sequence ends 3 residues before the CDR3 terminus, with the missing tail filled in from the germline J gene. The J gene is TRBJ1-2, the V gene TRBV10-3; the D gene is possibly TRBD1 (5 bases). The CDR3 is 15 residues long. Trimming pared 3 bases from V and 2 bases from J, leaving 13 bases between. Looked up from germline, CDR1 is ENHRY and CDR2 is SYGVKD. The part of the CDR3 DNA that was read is TGTGCCATCAGTGAACGGGGGAGAGGGAACTATGGC. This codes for CAISERGRGNYG. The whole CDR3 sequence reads CAISERGRGNYGYTF.

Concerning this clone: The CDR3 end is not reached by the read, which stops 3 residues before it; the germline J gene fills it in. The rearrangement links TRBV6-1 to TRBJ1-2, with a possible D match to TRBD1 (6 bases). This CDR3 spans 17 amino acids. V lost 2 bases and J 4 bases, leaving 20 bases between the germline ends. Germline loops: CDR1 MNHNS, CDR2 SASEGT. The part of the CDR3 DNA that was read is TGTGCCAGCAGTGAAATACGGTACTTTGACAGGCCCTATGGC. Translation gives CASSEIRYFDRPYG. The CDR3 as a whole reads CASSEIRYFDRPYGYTF.

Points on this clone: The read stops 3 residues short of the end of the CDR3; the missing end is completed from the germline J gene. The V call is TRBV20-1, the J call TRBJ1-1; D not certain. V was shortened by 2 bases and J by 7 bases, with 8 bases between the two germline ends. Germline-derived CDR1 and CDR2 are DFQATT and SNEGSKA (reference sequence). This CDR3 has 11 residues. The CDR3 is CSARSDFEAFF. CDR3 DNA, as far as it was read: TGCAGTGCTAGATCGGACTTTGAA.

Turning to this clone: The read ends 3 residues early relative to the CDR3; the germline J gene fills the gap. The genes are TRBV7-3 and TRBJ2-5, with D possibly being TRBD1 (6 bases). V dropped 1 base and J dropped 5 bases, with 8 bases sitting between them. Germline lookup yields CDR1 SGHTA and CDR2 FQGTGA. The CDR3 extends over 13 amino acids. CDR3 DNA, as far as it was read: TGTGCCAGCAGCTTAAAGAGGGGGGAGACC. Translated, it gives CASSLKRGET. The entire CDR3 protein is CASSLKRGETQYF.

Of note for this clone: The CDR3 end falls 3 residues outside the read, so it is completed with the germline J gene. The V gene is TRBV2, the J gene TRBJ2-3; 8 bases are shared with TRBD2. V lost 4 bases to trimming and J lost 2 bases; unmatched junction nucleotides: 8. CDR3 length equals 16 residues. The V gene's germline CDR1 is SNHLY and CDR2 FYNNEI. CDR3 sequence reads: CASSVGAGVNTDTQYF. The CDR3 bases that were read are TGTGCCAGCAGTGTAGGAGCGGGAGTAAACACAGATACG.